This TCR beta chain derives from a study of T cell responses to AZD1222 COVID-19 vaccine. The length of the CDR3 is 13 residues. Germline V gives CDR1 LNHDA, CDR2 SQIVND (reference sequence). The study, taken as a whole, reports: Clonal diversity may have been underestimated in mostly white British donors.

Some clones are missing from TCRdb's copy, which holds only in-frame ones; the method was immunoSEQ multiplex PCR. The sample records roughly 130,000 clones, approximately 85% being singletons. In the case of this clone: Its cognate antigen is unknown. One end of the junction fails to match germline, which may point to a read error.

J is TRBJ1-2 and V is TRBV19; D call uncertain. The source of this sequence is an adult in good health. Sequencing used peripheral blood, obtained on day 0 of MenACWY control vaccination. The CDR3 loop is CASSPPGLDGLAF. In DNA form, the CDR3 reads TGTGCCAGTAGCCCTCCGGGCCTGGACGGTCTCGCCTTC.